The source of this T cell receptor (beta chain) is a study of cytomegalovirus exposure and HLA in healthy donors. 60 Vbeta and 13 Jbeta primers were used in PCR. Sequencing was performed with immunoSEQ multiplex PCR; in TCRdb, only in-frame clones are kept and a portion is missing. The repertoire holds around 150,000 clones, with approximately 80% as singletons. The CDR3 totals 11 residues. V was clipped by 2 bases and J by 5 bases, with 6 bases between them. In germline, CDR1 is GTSNPN, CDR2 SVGIG (reference sequence). This clone appeared once. Each donor was nominally healthy when sampled (though unrecorded immune exposures were likely).

The sequence was collected from a man aged 45-65 years in good health and CMV-seropositive. The chain uses TRBV30 and TRBJ1-1; D is ambiguous. What was sequenced was PBMCs. The CDR3 spells CAWSRGTEAFF. DNA for the CDR3: TGTGCCTGGAGTCGGGGAACTGAAGCTTTCTTT.